This T cell receptor beta chain was sequenced in a study of CD8 T cells in ankylosing spondylitis. This clonotype was observed a handful of times. No antigen is known for it. With 9 bases clipped from V and 4 bases from J, the junction kept 6 bases outside the gene matches. The CDR3 is made up of 14 amino acids. Germline values: CDR1 MNHEY, CDR2 SMNVEV (reference sequence). The study, taken as a whole, reports: Before this, some motif variants had been reported in reactive arthritis synovial fluid and blood.

For TCR beta, libraries came from quantitative 5'-RACE with molecular barcodes. TCRdb re-called the 5' RACE reads with MiXCR, one entry per CDR3 protein. The repertoire holds about 250,000 distinct CDR3 sequences, with approximately 30% as singletons. V and J are TRBV27 and TRBJ1-3, with 10 bases matching TRBD1. Sequencing was performed on blood, either unsorted or a sorted T cell fraction (not recorded which). The TCR sequence derives from a male donor with ankylosing spondylitis or in good health (not recorded which). The CDR3 sequence: CASRDRGIGNTIYF. CDR3 nucleotide sequence: TGTGCCAGTCGGGACAGGGGAATCGGAAACACCATATATTTT.